This is a list of T cell receptor beta chains from one sample in a study of T-cell reconstitution after alpha-beta-depleted transplantation in children. In TCRdb, the PCR reads were re-called with MiXCR into one record per CDR3 protein. The sample holds around 94,000 distinct CDR3 sequences; roughly 7.2% are singletons and the top ten take roughly 15%. The sample consisted of PBMCs, taken before TCRalphabeta/CD19-depleted stem cell transplant. Every receptor here comes from a boy aged 2 to 10 with acute lymphoblastic leukemia, due to receive a stem cell transplant. Both conserved end residues are part of each CDR3. Fields, in order: V gene, J gene, D gene, clone size, CDR3 protein, CDR3 DNA. The D gene is left open where the match is weak. The size of a clone is reported for some rows only, either as once, few or many, or as a class for expanded clones.

v_call: TRBV4-1
j_call: TRBJ2-2
d_call: TRBD1
clone_size: -
cdr3_aa: CASSQGYRGRKNTGELFF
cdr3_nt: TGCGCCAGCAGCCAAGGGTACAGGGGGCGGAAGAACACCGGGGAGCTGTTTTTT

v_call: TRBV7-2
j_call: TRBJ2-2
d_call: TRBD2
clone_size: -
cdr3_aa: CASSFGGAGLYGELFF
cdr3_nt: TGTGCCAGCAGCTTCGGGGGGGCCGGTTTATACGGGGAGCTGTTTTTT

v_call: TRBV7-9
j_call: TRBJ1-2
d_call: -
clone_size: -
cdr3_aa: CASSLEGSLLNYGYTF
cdr3_nt: TGTGCCAGCAGCTTAGAGGGCTCCCTCCTCAACTATGGCTACACCTTC

v_call: TRBV20-1
j_call: TRBJ2-6
d_call: -
clone_size: few
cdr3_aa: CSARGVSGANVLTF
cdr3_nt: TGCAGTGCTAGAGGGGTCTCCGGGGCCAACGTCCTGACTTTC

v_call: TRBV5-1
j_call: TRBJ2-5
d_call: -
clone_size: few
cdr3_aa: CASSLEPKGKTQYF
cdr3_nt: TGCGCCAGCAGCTTGGAACCTAAGGGGAAGACCCAGTACTTC

v_call: TRBV5-5
j_call: TRBJ2-1
d_call: -
clone_size: many
cdr3_aa: CASSHGGYNEQFF
cdr3_nt: TGTGCCAGCAGCCACGGGGGTTACAATGAGCAGTTCTTC

v_call: TRBV18
j_call: TRBJ1-1
d_call: -
clone_size: -
cdr3_aa: CASSRTHPADEAFF
cdr3_nt: TGTGCCAGCTCACGCACACATCCCGCGGATGAAGCTTTCTTT

v_call: TRBV12-3/TRBV12-4
j_call: TRBJ2-2
d_call: -
clone_size: -
cdr3_aa: CASIWGGRGRTGELFF
cdr3_nt: TGTGCCAGCATTTGGGGTGGGAGGGGGCGAACCGGGGAGCTGTTTTTT

v_call: TRBV2
j_call: TRBJ2-1
d_call: -
clone_size: many
cdr3_aa: CASSVKGWNEQFF
cdr3_nt: TGTGCCAGCAGTGTTAAGGGTTGGAATGAGCAGTTCTTC

v_call: TRBV29-1
j_call: TRBJ2-7
d_call: -
clone_size: many
cdr3_aa: CSVVVQGDEQYF
cdr3_nt: TGCAGCGTTGTAGTGCAGGGCGACGAGCAGTACTTC

v_call: TRBV4-3
j_call: TRBJ2-1
d_call: -
clone_size: few
cdr3_aa: CASSQPGGWGSNEQFF
cdr3_nt: TGCGCCAGCAGCCAACCAGGGGGGTGGGGATCCAATGAGCAGTTCTTC

v_call: TRBV20-1
j_call: TRBJ2-7
d_call: -
clone_size: -
cdr3_aa: CSASLARQNYEQYF
cdr3_nt: TGCAGTGCTAGTCTGGCCCGTCAAAACTACGAGCAGTACTTC

v_call: TRBV9
j_call: TRBJ2-1
d_call: TRBD2
clone_size: many
cdr3_aa: CASSAGGRGANEQFF
cdr3_nt: TGTGCCAGCAGCGCTGGGGGGCGGGGGGCGAATGAGCAGTTCTTC

v_call: TRBV5-1
j_call: TRBJ1-1
d_call: -
clone_size: many
cdr3_aa: CASRLGIEAFF
cdr3_nt: TGCGCCAGCAGGCTAGGCATTGAAGCTTTCTTT

v_call: TRBV15
j_call: TRBJ2-5
d_call: -
clone_size: many
cdr3_aa: CATSRDKAIGETQYF
cdr3_nt: TGTGCCACCAGCAGAGATAAGGCGATTGGGGAGACCCAGTACTTC

v_call: TRBV29-1
j_call: TRBJ1-2
d_call: -
clone_size: many
cdr3_aa: CSVGGHYGYTF
cdr3_nt: TGCAGCGTTGGAGGGCACTATGGCTACACCTTC

v_call: TRBV28
j_call: TRBJ2-3
d_call: -
clone_size: many
cdr3_aa: CASRGVRDTQYF
cdr3_nt: TGTGCCAGCAGAGGAGTGAGAGATACGCAGTATTTT

v_call: TRBV7-2
j_call: TRBJ2-1
d_call: -
clone_size: many
cdr3_aa: CASRPGGSYNEQFF
cdr3_nt: TGTGCCAGCAGACCCGGCGGCTCCTACAATGAGCAGTTCTTC

v_call: TRBV4-1
j_call: TRBJ2-7
d_call: TRBD1
clone_size: -
cdr3_aa: CASSQESIVGDRGYEQYF
cdr3_nt: TGCGCCAGCAGCCAAGAAAGTATAGTCGGGGACAGGGGCTACGAGCAGTACTTC

v_call: TRBV5-4
j_call: TRBJ2-5
d_call: -
clone_size: many
cdr3_aa: CASSPPGAQETQYF
cdr3_nt: TGTGCCAGCAGCCCCCCTGGGGCTCAAGAGACCCAGTACTTC

v_call: TRBV20-1
j_call: TRBJ2-7
d_call: -
clone_size: many
cdr3_aa: CSAREYSTDEQYF
cdr3_nt: TGCAGTGCTAGAGAGTACAGCACGGACGAGCAGTACTTC

v_call: TRBV6-2/TRBV6-3
j_call: TRBJ2-6
d_call: TRBD1
clone_size: many
cdr3_aa: CASSGQGTGANVLTF
cdr3_nt: TGTGCCAGCAGCGGACAGGGGACTGGGGCCAACGTCCTGACTTTC

v_call: TRBV3-1
j_call: TRBJ2-1
d_call: TRBD2
clone_size: few
cdr3_aa: CASSQIRGGLHNEQFF
cdr3_nt: TGTGCCAGCAGCCAGATCCGCGGGGGGCTTCACAATGAGCAGTTCTTC

v_call: TRBV5-4
j_call: TRBJ2-5
d_call: TRBD1
clone_size: few
cdr3_aa: CASSVRRGQGLETQYF
cdr3_nt: TGTGCCAGCAGCGTCCGACGGGGACAGGGGTTAGAGACCCAGTACTTC

v_call: TRBV6-1
j_call: TRBJ2-3
d_call: -
clone_size: many
cdr3_aa: CASSDPGLFAQYF
cdr3_nt: TGTGCCAGCAGTGACCCGGGACTTTTTGCGCAGTATTTT

v_call: TRBV29-1
j_call: TRBJ2-3
d_call: TRBD1
clone_size: many
cdr3_aa: CSSGQGADTQYF
cdr3_nt: TGCAGCTCCGGACAGGGGGCAGATACGCAGTATTTT

v_call: TRBV27
j_call: TRBJ2-7
d_call: -
clone_size: -
cdr3_aa: CASSLETGAYEQYF
cdr3_nt: TGTGCCAGCAGTTTAGAGACAGGCGCCTACGAGCAGTACTTC

v_call: TRBV5-6
j_call: TRBJ2-2
d_call: -
clone_size: many
cdr3_aa: CASSLGNTGELFF
cdr3_nt: TGTGCCAGCAGCTTAGGAAACACCGGGGAGCTGTTTTTT

v_call: TRBV14
j_call: TRBJ1-2
d_call: -
clone_size: -
cdr3_aa: CASSQGQLRNYGYTF
cdr3_nt: TGTGCCAGCAGCCAAGGACAGCTGAGGAACTATGGCTACACCTTC

v_call: TRBV5-1
j_call: TRBJ2-5
d_call: TRBD2
clone_size: -
cdr3_aa: CASSLGASGGAEETQYF
cdr3_nt: TGCGCCAGCAGTCTGGGGGCTAGCGGGGGGGCCGAAGAGACCCAGTACTTC

v_call: TRBV12-3/TRBV12-4
j_call: TRBJ1-2
d_call: TRBD1
clone_size: -
cdr3_aa: CASSSGTGAYGYTF
cdr3_nt: TGTGCCAGCAGTTCCGGGACAGGGGCCTATGGCTACACCTTC

v_call: TRBV7-3
j_call: TRBJ2-3
d_call: -
clone_size: many
cdr3_aa: CASSWGGTDTQYF
cdr3_nt: TGTGCCAGCAGCTGGGGGGGCACAGATACGCAGTATTTT

v_call: TRBV11-1
j_call: TRBJ1-2
d_call: TRBD1
clone_size: -
cdr3_aa: CASSVQPGTGSVSGYTF
cdr3_nt: TGTGCCAGCAGCGTCCAACCGGGGACAGGGTCCGTGAGCGGCTACACCTTC

v_call: TRBV10-3
j_call: TRBJ1-2
d_call: -
clone_size: few
cdr3_aa: CAISEAEARGYTF
cdr3_nt: TGTGCCATCAGTGAAGCCGAGGCGCGGGGCTACACCTTC

v_call: TRBV5-1
j_call: TRBJ2-1
d_call: -
clone_size: many
cdr3_aa: CASSSQGYEQFF
cdr3_nt: TGCGCCAGCAGCTCCCAGGGATATGAGCAGTTCTTC

v_call: TRBV12-3/TRBV12-4
j_call: TRBJ2-1
d_call: TRBD2
clone_size: many
cdr3_aa: CASSPGLVNNEQFF
cdr3_nt: TGTGCCAGCAGCCCGGGACTAGTTAACAATGAGCAGTTCTTC

v_call: TRBV7-6
j_call: TRBJ2-6
d_call: -
clone_size: few
cdr3_aa: CASSLARASGANVLTF
cdr3_nt: TGTGCCAGCAGCTTAGCGCGGGCCTCTGGGGCCAACGTCCTGACTTTC

v_call: TRBV7-6
j_call: TRBJ1-3
d_call: -
clone_size: few
cdr3_aa: CASSSLRGHSGNTIYF
cdr3_nt: TGTGCCAGCAGCTCCCTCAGAGGACATTCTGGAAACACCATATATTTT

v_call: TRBV7-2
j_call: TRBJ1-5
d_call: TRBD1
clone_size: many
cdr3_aa: CASSPQGGSNQPQHF
cdr3_nt: TGTGCCAGCAGCCCCCAGGGGGGGAGCAATCAGCCCCAGCATTTT

v_call: TRBV3-1
j_call: TRBJ2-5
d_call: TRBD2
clone_size: -
cdr3_aa: CASSPRDYLGETQYF
cdr3_nt: TGTGCCAGCAGCCCTCGGGACTACCTGGGAGAGACCCAGTACTTC

v_call: TRBV3-1
j_call: TRBJ1-2
d_call: -
clone_size: few
cdr3_aa: CASSQGQSYGYTF
cdr3_nt: TGTGCCAGCAGCCAAGGGCAGAGCTATGGCTACACCTTC

v_call: TRBV15
j_call: TRBJ1-2
d_call: -
clone_size: many
cdr3_aa: CATSGAEYGYTF
cdr3_nt: TGTGCCACCAGCGGTGCGGAGTATGGCTACACCTTC

v_call: TRBV3-1
j_call: TRBJ1-2
d_call: -
clone_size: -
cdr3_aa: CASSQGGVRQGYTF
cdr3_nt: TGTGCCAGCAGCCAAGGAGGGGTCCGGCAAGGCTACACCTTC

v_call: TRBV7-9
j_call: TRBJ2-7
d_call: -
clone_size: -
cdr3_aa: CASSFVAGSYEQYF
cdr3_nt: TGTGCCAGCAGCTTCGTCGCGGGGAGCTACGAGCAGTACTTC

v_call: TRBV6-5
j_call: TRBJ1-2
d_call: TRBD1
clone_size: many
cdr3_aa: CASSYGPEGAGYTF
cdr3_nt: TGTGCCAGCAGTTACGGTCCTGAGGGGGCGGGCTACACCTTC

v_call: TRBV11-2
j_call: TRBJ1-4
d_call: TRBD1
clone_size: -
cdr3_aa: CASSLDAKTGKEKLFF
cdr3_nt: TGTGCCAGCAGCTTAGATGCTAAGACAGGGAAAGAAAAACTGTTTTTT

v_call: TRBV20-1
j_call: TRBJ1-4
d_call: TRBD1
clone_size: many
cdr3_aa: CGTATNEKLFF
cdr3_nt: TGCGGGACAGCAACTAATGAAAAACTGTTTTTT

v_call: TRBV18
j_call: TRBJ2-7
d_call: -
clone_size: -
cdr3_aa: CASSPPDRPYEQYF
cdr3_nt: TGTGCCAGCTCACCACCCGACAGGCCCTACGAGCAGTACTTC

v_call: TRBV20-1
j_call: TRBJ1-1
d_call: -
clone_size: -
cdr3_aa: CSARDQGVLNTEAFF
cdr3_nt: TGCAGTGCTAGAGATCAAGGGGTGTTGAACACTGAAGCTTTCTTT

v_call: TRBV5-5
j_call: TRBJ1-5
d_call: -
clone_size: -
cdr3_aa: CASSSGEGINQPQHF
cdr3_nt: TGTGCCAGCAGCTCTGGTGAGGGAATAAATCAGCCCCAGCATTTT

v_call: TRBV25-1
j_call: TRBJ1-3
d_call: -
clone_size: -
cdr3_aa: CASSEYPALSGNTIYF
cdr3_nt: TGTGCCAGCAGTGAATACCCAGCGCTCTCTGGAAACACCATATATTTT

v_call: TRBV5-6
j_call: TRBJ1-4
d_call: -
clone_size: -
cdr3_aa: CASSWGPTNEKLFF
cdr3_nt: TGTGCCAGCAGCTGGGGGCCCACTAATGAAAAACTGTTTTTT

v_call: TRBV7-9
j_call: TRBJ2-2
d_call: -
clone_size: few
cdr3_aa: CASSLQGFTGTGELFF
cdr3_nt: TGTGCCAGCAGCTTACAAGGGTTTACGGGCACCGGGGAGCTGTTTTTT

v_call: TRBV11-2
j_call: TRBJ2-5
d_call: TRBD1
clone_size: few
cdr3_aa: CASGNDRQGATLRETQYF
cdr3_nt: TGTGCCAGCGGCAACGACCGACAGGGGGCGACCCTCCGGGAGACCCAGTACTTC

v_call: TRBV6-5
j_call: TRBJ2-5
d_call: -
clone_size: many
cdr3_aa: CASSYGPQETQYF
cdr3_nt: TGTGCCAGCAGTTACGGACCCCAAGAGACCCAGTACTTC

v_call: TRBV12-3/TRBV12-4
j_call: TRBJ1-4
d_call: -
clone_size: many
cdr3_aa: CASTLNKGKLFF
cdr3_nt: TGTGCCAGCACCCTTAACAAGGGAAAACTGTTTTTT

v_call: TRBV7-2
j_call: TRBJ2-2
d_call: -
clone_size: many
cdr3_aa: CASSPLRELFF
cdr3_nt: TGTGCCAGCAGTCCCCTGAGGGAGCTGTTTTTT

v_call: TRBV6-2/TRBV6-3
j_call: TRBJ1-2
d_call: -
clone_size: few
cdr3_aa: CASSSIEGFYGYTF
cdr3_nt: TGTGCCAGCAGTTCAATTGAGGGCTTCTATGGCTACACCTTC

v_call: TRBV29-1
j_call: TRBJ2-1
d_call: -
clone_size: few
cdr3_aa: CSLFREGEQFF
cdr3_nt: TGCAGCCTTTTTAGGGAAGGTGAGCAGTTCTTC